The T cell receptor beta chain described here comes from a study of lymphopenia after photon versus proton radiotherapy. Clones were read by immunoSEQ multiplex PCR, and TCRdb kept only the in-frame ones, dropping some. The sample holds under 30,000 clones, roughly nine tenths seen once. Study results and caveats: Post-nadir diversity loss with photons came from oligoclonal expansion, particularly CD8+ Temra cells. Survival link was tested only in deceased patients; proton benefit remains a possibility. Relative stability marked proton patients; photon patients lost diversity and naive cells.

As to this clone: Its antigen is as yet unknown.

Source: peripheral blood, taken from a patient treated with photon-based radiotherapy. The clonotype comes from a woman between 45 and 65 years old with cholangiocarcinoma.

For the CDR3, the DNA is TGCGCCAGCAGCTTAGGAGTGGCAGGAAACACCATATATTTT. Translating gives CASSLGVAGNTIYF. The chain joins TRBV4-3 to TRBJ1-3; D call uncertain. The length of the CDR3 is 14 residues. V was trimmed by 5 bases and J by 4 bases, leaving 12 bases between them. Germline CDR1 and CDR2: LGHNA and YSLEER.